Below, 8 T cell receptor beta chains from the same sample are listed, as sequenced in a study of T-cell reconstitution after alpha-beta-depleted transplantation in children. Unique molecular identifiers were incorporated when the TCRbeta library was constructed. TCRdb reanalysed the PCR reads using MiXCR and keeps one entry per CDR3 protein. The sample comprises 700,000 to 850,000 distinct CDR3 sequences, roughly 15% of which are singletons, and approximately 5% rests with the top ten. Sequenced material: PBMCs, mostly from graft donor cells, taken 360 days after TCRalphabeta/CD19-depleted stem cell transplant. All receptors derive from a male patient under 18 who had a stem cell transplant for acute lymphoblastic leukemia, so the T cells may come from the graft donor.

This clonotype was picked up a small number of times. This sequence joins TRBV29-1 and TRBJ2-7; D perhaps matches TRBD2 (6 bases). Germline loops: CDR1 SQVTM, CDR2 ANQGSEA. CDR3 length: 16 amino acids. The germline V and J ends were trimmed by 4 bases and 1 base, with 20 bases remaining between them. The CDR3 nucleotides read TGCAGCGTTGGTAGGATTGGTCGCGGGAAATCCTACGAGCAGTACTTC. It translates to CSVGRIGRGKSYEQYF.

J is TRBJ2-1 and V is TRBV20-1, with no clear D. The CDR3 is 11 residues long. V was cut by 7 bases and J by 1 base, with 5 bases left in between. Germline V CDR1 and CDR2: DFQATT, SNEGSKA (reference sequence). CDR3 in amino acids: CSELSYNEQFF. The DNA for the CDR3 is TGCAGTGAATTATCCTACAATGAGCAGTTCTTC.

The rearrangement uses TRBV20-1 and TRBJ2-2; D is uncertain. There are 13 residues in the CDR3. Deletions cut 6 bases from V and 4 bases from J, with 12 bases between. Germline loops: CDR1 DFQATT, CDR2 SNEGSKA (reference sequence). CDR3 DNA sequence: TGCAGTGCGACCCGGACGGGCACCGGGGAGCTGTTTTTT. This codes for CSATRTGTGELFF.

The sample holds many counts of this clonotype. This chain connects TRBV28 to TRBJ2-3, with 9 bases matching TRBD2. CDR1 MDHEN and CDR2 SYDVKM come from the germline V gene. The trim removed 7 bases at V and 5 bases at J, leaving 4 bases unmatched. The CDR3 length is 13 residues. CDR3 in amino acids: CASTLLAGDTQYF. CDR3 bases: TGTGCCAGCACGTTACTAGCGGGAGATACGCAGTATTTT.

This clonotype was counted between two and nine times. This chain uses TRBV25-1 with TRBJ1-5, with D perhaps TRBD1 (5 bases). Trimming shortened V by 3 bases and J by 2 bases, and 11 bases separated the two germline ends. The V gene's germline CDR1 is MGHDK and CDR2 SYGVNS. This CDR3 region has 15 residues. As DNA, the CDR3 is TGTGCCAGCAGTGAGGGGGGTTATCGCAATCAGCCCCAGCATTTT. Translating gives CASSEGGYRNQPQHF.

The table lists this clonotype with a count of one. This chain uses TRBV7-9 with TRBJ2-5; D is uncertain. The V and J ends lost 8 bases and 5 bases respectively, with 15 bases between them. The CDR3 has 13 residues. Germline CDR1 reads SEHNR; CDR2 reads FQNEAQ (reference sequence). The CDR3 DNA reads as TGTGCCAGCCGGACGCGAGACGGGGAGACCCAGTACTTC. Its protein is CASRTRDGETQYF.

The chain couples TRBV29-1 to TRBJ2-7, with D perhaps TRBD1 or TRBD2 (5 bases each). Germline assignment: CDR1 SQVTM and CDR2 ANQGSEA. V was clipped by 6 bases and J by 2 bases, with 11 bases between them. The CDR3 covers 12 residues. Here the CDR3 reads CSVRDGPYEQYF. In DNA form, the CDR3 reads TGCAGCGTCCGGGACGGACCCTACGAGCAGTACTTC.

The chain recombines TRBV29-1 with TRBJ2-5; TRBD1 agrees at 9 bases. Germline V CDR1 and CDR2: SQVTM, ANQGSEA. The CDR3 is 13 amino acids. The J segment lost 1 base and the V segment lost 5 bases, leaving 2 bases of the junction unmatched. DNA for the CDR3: TGCAGCGTTCACAGGGGGCTCCAAGAGACCCAGTACTTC. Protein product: CSVHRGLQETQYF.